Listed below are T cell receptor beta chains from one sample, sequenced in a study of OX40 agonist ivuxolimab in advanced cancers. Repertoires were generated with immunoSEQ multiplex PCR, while TCRdb's copy carries only in-frame clones and drops some. The table shows 35,000 to 50,000 clones, with about 89% occurring only once. The specimen was CD4+ or CD8+ T cells sorted from blood, collected in a trial of the OX40 agonist ivuxolimab. The receptors originated from an adult with an advanced solid tumor such as melanoma, head and neck, liver or kidney cancer. Both conserved end residues are part of each CDR3. The order of the fields is clone size, V gene, J gene, D gene, CDR3 protein, CDR3 DNA. A D gene is named only where the DNA matches it firmly. Clone size is stated in some rows and not others, as once, few, many or a class when expanded.

>.|TRBV11-1|TRBJ2-6|TRBD1
CASSPQGAGANVLTF
TGTGCCAGCAGCCCCCAGGGGGCTGGGGCCAACGTCCTGACTTTC
>.|TRBV19|TRBJ2-1|TRBD2
CASSRGTSGIYNEQFF
TGTGCCAGTAGTAGGGGGACTAGTGGGATTTACAATGAGCAGTTCTTC
>.|TRBV6-6|TRBJ1-1|.
CASREGNTEAFF
TGTGCCAGTAGAGAGGGGAACACTGAAGCTTTCTTT
>.|TRBV28|TRBJ1-5|TRBD1
CASRPGQESNQPQHF
TGTGCCAGCAGACCCGGACAGGAAAGCAATCAGCCCCAGCATTTT
>.|TRBV5-1|TRBJ2-7|.
CASSSDYEQYF
TGCGCCAGCAGCTCGGACTACGAGCAGTACTTC
>.|TRBV19|TRBJ1-5|.
CASSPDVRSNQPQHF
TGTGCCAGTAGTCCGGATGTTAGGAGCAATCAGCCCCAGCATTTT
>.|TRBV7-9|TRBJ2-3|.
CASSPGTDTQYF
TGTGCCAGCAGCCCCGGAACAGATACGCAGTATTTT
>.|TRBV6-5|TRBJ2-4|.
CASSVFFGTNIQYF
TGTGCCAGCAGTGTCTTCTTCGGGACAAACATTCAGTACTTC
>.|TRBV5-4|TRBJ2-1|.
CASSFGRWQFF
TGTGCCAGCAGCTTCGGGCGGTGGCAGTTCTTC
>.|TRBV11-2|TRBJ2-7|.
CASSFQPNEQYF
TGTGCCAGCAGCTTCCAGCCCAACGAGCAGTACTTC
>.|TRBV28|TRBJ1-2|.
CASSMTGEDYGYTF
TGTGCCAGCAGCATGACGGGGGAGGACTATGGCTACACCTTC
>few|TRBV28|TRBJ1-2|.
CASSLWDGEGYTF
TGTGCCAGCAGTCTGTGGGACGGGGAAGGCTACACCTTC
>once|TRBV2|TRBJ2-5|.
CASSEEKGNQETQYF
TGTGCCAGCAGTGAAGAGAAGGGTAACCAAGAGACCCAGTACTTC
>.|TRBV21-1|TRBJ1-3|.
CASTPWRGSGNTIYF
TGTGCCAGCACCCCCTGGAGAGGGTCTGGAAACACCATATATTTT
>.|TRBV28|TRBJ2-3|.
CASSSERSGTDTQYF
TGTGCCAGCAGCTCAGAGCGTTCCGGCACAGATACGCAGTATTTT
>once|TRBV23-1|TRBJ2-7|.
CASVSYEQYF
TGCGCCAGCGTTAGCTACGAGCAGTACTTC
>.|TRBV7-6|TRBJ1-2|.
CASSLEIGWGYTF
TGTGCCAGCAGCTTAGAAATAGGATGGGGCTACACCTTC
>.|TRBV27|TRBJ2-1|.
CASTLGNEQFF
TGTGCCAGCACTCTTGGAAATGAGCAGTTCTTC
>.|TRBV19|TRBJ1-2|.
CASGQAFYGYTF
TGTGCCAGTGGTCAGGCCTTCTATGGCTACACCTTC
>.|TRBV7-8|TRBJ2-5|.
CASSSRLVGGQETQYF
TGTGCCAGCAGCTCCCGACTAGTGGGGGGTCAAGAGACCCAGTACTTC
>.|TRBV18|TRBJ2-2|.
CASSLALSSPGELFF
TGTGCCAGCTCACTGGCATTGTCCAGTCCCGGGGAGCTGTTTTTT
>.|TRBV7-9|TRBJ1-1|TRBD1
CASSHRGITEAFF
TGTGCCAGCAGTCACAGGGGGATCACTGAAGCTTTCTTT
>.|TRBV7-3|TRBJ2-1|.
CASSLVGGPLDEQFF
TGTGCCAGCAGCTTAGTGGGGGGGCCGCTCGATGAGCAGTTCTTC
>.|TRBV2|TRBJ1-2|.
CASIPGRTSEVMRYGYTF
TGTGCCAGCATTCCGGGACGGACCTCCGAGGTCATGCGTTATGGCTACACCTTC
>.|TRBV10-3|TRBJ1-2|.
CAISETGNDYGYTF
TGTGCCATCAGTGAGACAGGGAATGACTATGGCTACACCTTC
>.|TRBV7-8|TRBJ1-2|.
CASSLWGVKSYGYTF
TGTGCCAGCAGCCTGTGGGGGGTTAAGAGCTATGGCTACACCTTC
>.|TRBV6-5|TRBJ1-5|.
CASSFGTANQPQHF
TGTGCCAGCAGTTTTGGGACGGCAAATCAGCCCCAGCATTTT
>.|TRBV7-9|TRBJ2-7|.
CASSPTRRDEQYF
TGTGCCAGCAGCCCCACTAGACGAGACGAGCAGTACTTC
>.|TRBV6-5|TRBJ1-4|.
CASSPWGLNEKLFF
TGTGCCAGCAGCCCTTGGGGACTTAATGAAAAACTGTTTTTT
>.|TRBV6-5|TRBJ2-7|.
CASSPGPHEQYF
TGTGCCAGCAGCCCCGGACCTCACGAGCAGTACTTC
>.|TRBV19|TRBJ2-7|.
CASSSGTYEQYF
TGTGCCAGTAGTAGCGGGACCTACGAGCAGTACTTC
>once|TRBV6-6|TRBJ2-7|TRBD1
CASSFETGEYF
TGTGCCAGCAGTTTCGAGACAGGGGAGTACTTC
>.|TRBV19|TRBJ2-1|TRBD2
CASSTVGGYNEQFF
TGTGCCAGTAGTACGGTGGGGGGGTACAATGAGCAGTTCTTC
>.|TRBV7-3|TRBJ1-2|.
CASSLSGAGDGYTF
TGTGCCAGCAGCTTATCAGGGGCGGGCGATGGCTACACCTTC
>.|TRBV10-2|TRBJ2-7|TRBD1
CASTETIGDRGSYEQYF
TGCGCCAGCACCGAAACAATAGGGGACAGGGGTTCCTACGAGCAGTACTTC
>.|TRBV11-2|TRBJ2-3|.
CASSQEIVGAYTDTQYF
TGTGCCAGCAGCCAGGAAATAGTGGGGGCCTACACAGATACGCAGTATTTT
>.|TRBV27|TRBJ2-7|TRBD1
CASGDRGLTYEQYF
TGTGCCAGCGGGGACAGGGGGCTTACCTACGAGCAGTACTTC
>once|TRBV28|TRBJ1-5|.
CASSFGPGVGQPQHF
TGTGCCAGCAGTTTTGGTCCAGGGGTAGGCCAGCCCCAGCATTTT
>.|TRBV7-2|TRBJ2-5|TRBD1
CASSSLGTAQETQYF
TGTGCCAGCAGCTCCCTCGGGACAGCCCAAGAGACCCAGTACTTC
>.|TRBV6-6|TRBJ1-2|.
CASSLNPGALNGYTF
TGTGCCAGCAGCCTCAATCCGGGAGCCCTTAATGGCTACACCTTC
>.|TRBV28|TRBJ1-3|.
CASSPDSSSGNTIYF
TGTGCCAGCAGTCCAGACAGTAGCTCTGGAAACACCATATATTTT
>.|TRBV6-5|TRBJ2-7|.
CASSTNLYEQYF
TGTGCCAGCAGCACTAACCTCTACGAGCAGTACTTC
>.|TRBV11-2|TRBJ2-1|TRBD2
CASSFSGGEQFF
TGTGCCAGCAGCTTTAGCGGGGGAGAGCAGTTCTTC
>.|TRBV5-8|TRBJ1-2|.
CASSPGLNHYGYTF
TGTGCCAGCAGCCCTGGACTGAACCACTATGGCTACACCTTC
>.|TRBV2|TRBJ2-7|TRBD1
CASSRVPGTGGDEQYF
TGTGCCAGCAGCCGAGTGCCCGGGACAGGGGGCGACGAGCAGTACTTC
>few|TRBV6-5|TRBJ2-5|.
CASRAVGETQYF
TGTGCCAGCCGAGCCGTGGGGGAGACCCAGTACTTC
>.|TRBV4-1|TRBJ2-1|.
CASSQAPGDYNEQFF
TGCGCCAGCAGCCAGGCACCCGGGGATTACAATGAGCAGTTCTTC
>medium-sized|TRBV7-6|TRBJ2-7|.
CASSLGRGLYEQYF
TGTGCCAGCAGCTTAGGCAGGGGACTCTACGAGCAGTACTTC
>.|TRBV29-1|TRBJ2-7|.
CSVEVQGGSYEQYF
TGCAGCGTTGAAGTTCAGGGTGGCTCCTACGAGCAGTACTTC